This entry lists 30 T cell receptor beta chains sequenced from one sample in a study of shared clonotypes between healthy human individuals. The protocol was immunoSEQ multiplex PCR, while the TCRdb copy is restricted to in-frame clones and leaves out a portion. Of about 480,000 clones in the sample, 60% to 80% were seen once. Material: PBMCs. The source is a woman in her 40s in good health. Some clones in this sample may be carry-over from other donors' samples.

The chain recombines TRBV11-2 with TRBJ1-2; D is ambiguous. V was clipped by 5 bases and J by 7 bases, with 14 bases between them. The CDR3 consists of 13 residues. Germline values: CDR1 SGHAT, CDR2 FQNNGV. The CDR3 bases are TGTGCCAGCAGCACCGTCGGACTGTCTGGCTACACCTTC. Residues: CASSTVGLSGYTF.

The V and J genes are TRBV6-5 and TRBJ2-7; 9 positions match TRBD1. This CDR3 has 14 residues. Germline CDR1 is MNHEY and CDR2 is SVGAGI. V was pared by 6 bases and J by 3 bases, with 6 bases of the junction left unmatched. The CDR3: CASRPGTGFYEQYF. CDR3 nucleotides: TGTGCCAGCAGGCCCGGGACAGGGTTCTACGAGCAGTACTTC.

Only a few counts were recorded for this clone. This rearrangement joins TRBV29-1 to TRBJ1-4; D is perhaps TRBD1 (5 bases). From germline, CDR1 is SQVTM and CDR2 ANQGSEA. Trimming stripped 4 bases from V and 5 bases from J, with 11 bases between. This CDR3 contains 13 residues. In DNA form, the CDR3 reads TGCAGCGTTGTCGGGACGGGAAATGAAAAACTGTTTTTT. Translation: CSVVGTGNEKLFF.

The CDR3 DNA reads as TGTGCCAGCAGCTTAGACAGGGGGGAGTACAATGAGCAGTTCTTC. It codes for CASSLDRGEYNEQFF. The chain has TRBV7-3 and TRBJ2-1; 9 bases match TRBD1. The junction had 3 bases not matched to a gene; V was cut back by 2 bases and J by 4 bases. Germline CDR1 and CDR2: SGHTA and FQGTGA. The length of the CDR3 is 15 residues.

The chain combines TRBV18 with TRBJ2-1, with D maybe TRBD2 (5 bases). V was pared by 3 bases and J by 9 bases, with 21 bases between. Germline CDR1 is KGHSH and CDR2 is LQKENI. The CDR3 has 16 residues. The CDR3 coding sequence is TGTGCCAGCTCACCGGACCGGGATAGTCACCCCTTTGAGCAGTTCTTC. Protein product: CASSPDRDSHPFEQFF.

The genes are TRBV5-6 and TRBJ1-1; D ambiguous. Trimming removed 4 bases at V and 1 base at J, with 14 bases between. CDR3 length equals 15 residues. The germline gives CDR1 SGHDT, CDR2 YYEEEE. This CDR3 is CASSLIGWGNTEAFF. The CDR3 bases are TGTGCCAGCAGCCTCATAGGTTGGGGGAACACTGAAGCTTTCTTT.

The chain couples TRBV7-2 to TRBJ2-3, with TRBD2 matching 7 bases. Per germline, CDR1 SGHTA and CDR2 FQGNSA. There are 17 residues in the CDR3. Trimming at V came to 5 bases and at J to 2 bases, leaving 13 bases not matched to a gene. The CDR3 loop reads CASSLRAKRGYTDTQYF. For the CDR3, the DNA is TGTGCCAGCAGCCTAAGGGCCAAGCGGGGATACACAGATACGCAGTATTTT. Full variable domain (remainder filled in from reference TRBV7-2 and TRBJ2-3): GAGVSQSPSNKVTEKGKDVELRCDPISGHTALYWYRQSLGQGLEFLIYFQGNSAPDKSGLPSDRFSAERTGGSVSTLTIQRTQQEDSAVYLCASSLRAKRGYTDTQYFGPGTRLTVL.

V gene TRBV7-2 combines with J gene TRBJ1-2; unclear D gene. Trimming removed 1 base from V and 4 bases from J, with 13 bases in between. The CDR3 covers 15 residues. From germline, CDR1 is SGHTA and CDR2 FQGNSA. The CDR3 loop reads CASSLVNIVPYGYTF. CDR3 sequence (DNA): TGTGCCAGCAGCTTAGTCAACATAGTCCCCTATGGCTACACCTTC. Using reference TRBV7-2 and TRBJ1-2 for the parts outside the CDR3, the full variable domain is GAGVSQSPSNKVTEKGKDVELRCDPISGHTALYWYRQSLGQGLEFLIYFQGNSAPDKSGLPSDRFSAERTGGSVSTLTIQRTQQEDSAVYLCASSLVNIVPYGYTFGSGTRLTVV.

The chain carries TRBV30 and TRBJ2-1, with D perhaps TRBD1 or TRBD2 (5 bases each). The CDR3 covers 14 residues. Trimming removed 1 base at V and 10 bases at J, with 17 bases between. CDR1 and CDR2 (germline): GTSNPN, SVGIG (reference sequence). CDR3 residues: CAWSGGPLGLEQFF. For the CDR3, the DNA is TGTGCCTGGAGTGGGGGACCACTCGGTTTGGAGCAGTTCTTC.

The rearrangement uses TRBV28 and TRBJ2-2; D remains unclear. Trimming removed 5 bases from V and 6 bases from J, with 13 bases in between. Germline V lookup: CDR1 MDHEN, CDR2 SYDVKM. The CDR3 runs 14 residues. The CDR3 sequence: CASSPNGLSGELFF. The CDR3 DNA sequence: TGTGCCAGCAGTCCGAACGGGTTGTCCGGGGAGCTGTTTTTT. Full variable domain (rest looked up from reference TRBV28 and TRBJ2-2): DVKVTQSSRYLVKRTGEKVFLECVQDMDHENMFWYRQDPGLGLRLIYFSYDVKMKEKGDIPEGYSVSREKKERFSLILESASTNQTSMYLCASSPNGLSGELFFGEGSRLTVL.

Worth noting for this clone: This sample includes further DNA sequences coding for the same CDR3. V is TRBV14 and J is TRBJ2-7, with D tentatively TRBD2 (7 bases). Germline CDR1 and CDR2: SGHDN and FVKESK. This CDR3 spans 13 amino acids. Trimming stripped 1 base from V and 6 bases from J, with 10 bases between. CDR3 coding DNA: TGTGCCAGCAGCCAAGGGGGGGGGCGCGAGCAGTACTTC. This sequence encodes CASSQGGGREQYF.

This clone was seen more than once but under ten times. For the CDR3, the DNA is TGTGCCAGCAGTCGGGACACCGCTGAAGCTTTCTTT. Amino acid sequence: CASSRDTAEAFF. The chain uses TRBV6-1 and TRBJ1-1; perhaps TRBD1 as D (6 bases). The germline V gene has CDR1 MNHNS and CDR2 SASEGT. Trimming stripped 5 bases from V and 6 bases from J, with 10 bases between. CDR3 length: 12 amino acids.

The chain uses TRBV4-2 and TRBJ1-4, with TRBD1 identical over 7 bases. CDR3 length: 15 amino acids. Germline CDR1 reads LGHNA; CDR2 reads YNFKEQ. The J segment lost 4 bases and the V segment lost 0 bases, leaving 2 bases of the junction unmatched. The DNA for the CDR3 is TGTGCCAGCAGCCAAGATGGGACAGATAATGAAAAACTGTTTTTT. Its protein is CASSQDGTDNEKLFF.

The J gene is TRBJ2-1, the V gene TRBV29-1; no firm D call. The CDR3 spans 11 residues. Germline V CDR1 and CDR2: SQVTM, ANQGSEA. The ends were cut back, 2 bases at V and 12 bases at J, with 11 bases in the middle. The CDR3 nucleotides are TGCAGCGTTGAACCCCCCAGAGGGCAGTTCTTC. As protein: CSVEPPRGQFF.

The rearrangement links TRBV30 to TRBJ1-3; no clear D. This CDR3 has 15 amino acids. Germline V gene data show CDR1 as GTSNPN and CDR2 as SVGIG (reference sequence). Trimming shortened V by 0 bases and J by 1 base, and 10 bases separated the two germline ends. The CDR3 nucleotides are TGTGCCTGGAGTGTACAGAGATCTTCTGGAAACACCATATATTTT. This translates into CAWSVQRSSGNTIYF.

This chain's CDR3 is CSTILSGRVNEQFF. The CDR3 nucleotides read TGCAGCACCATACTGAGCGGGAGAGTGAATGAGCAGTTCTTC. The chain joins TRBV29-1 to TRBJ2-1; 8 bases map to TRBD2. CDR3 length equals 14 residues. Germline V lookup: CDR1 SQVTM, CDR2 ANQGSEA. V lost 8 bases to trimming and J lost 7 bases; unmatched junction nucleotides: 13.

The gene calls are TRBV6-1 and TRBJ2-5; D not resolved. The germline V gene encodes CDR1 MNHNS and CDR2 SASEGT. V was shortened by 6 bases and J by 2 bases, with 10 bases between the two germline ends. The length of the CDR3 is 13 residues. CDR3 residues: CASRPVGQETQYF. Here the CDR3 DNA reads TGTGCCAGCAGGCCCGTGGGTCAAGAGACCCAGTACTTC.

The gene calls are TRBV19 and TRBJ2-3, with 10 bases that match TRBD2. Trimming at V came to 5 bases and at J to 4 bases, leaving 9 bases not matched to a gene. The CDR3 runs 16 residues. CDR1 is LNHDA, CDR2 SQIVND, per germline (reference sequence). The CDR3 DNA sequence: TGTGCCAGTAGTCCCGCTAGCGGGAGAGGAGCAGATACGCAGTATTTT. It is translated as CASSPASGRGADTQYF.

V gene TRBV6-5 combines with J gene TRBJ2-3; either TRBD1 or TRBD2 may fit D (5 bases each). The CDR3 spans 14 residues. CDR1 and CDR2 (germline): MNHEY, SVGAGI. Trimming cost V 6 bases and J 6 bases, with 16 bases left between them. CDR3 protein: CASRQRGLMDTQYF. CDR3 DNA sequence: TGTGCCAGCAGACAACGGGGCCTAATGGATACGCAGTATTTT.

This clone was counted at least ten times. V gene TRBV28 combines with J gene TRBJ2-7; 8 nucleotides match TRBD1. V gave up 5 bases and J gave up 1 base; unmatched junction bases: 7. The CDR3 length is 15 residues. The germline gives CDR1 MDHEN, CDR2 SYDVKM. For the CDR3, the DNA is TGTGCCAGCAGTAAACCCGGGACAGGTTCCTACGAGCAGTACTTC. Residues: CASSKPGTGSYEQYF.

This clone was observed a few times. The chain recombines TRBV28 with TRBJ1-3; D remains ambiguous. Germline V gene lookup returns CDR1 MDHEN and CDR2 SYDVKM. The length of the CDR3 is 17 residues. Trimming pared 2 bases from V and 1 base from J, leaving 15 bases between. The CDR3 sequence: CASSLSWRGGSGNTIYF. Written as DNA, the CDR3 is TGTGCCAGCAGTTTAAGTTGGCGGGGAGGGTCTGGAAACACCATATATTTT.

This clone was counted between two and nine times. The rearrangement uses TRBV7-9 and TRBJ2-2; D not resolved. The CDR3 loop spans 13 amino acids. Per germline, CDR1 SEHNR and CDR2 FQNEAQ (reference sequence). Trimming shortened V by 3 bases and J by 6 bases, and 8 bases separated the two germline ends. The DNA of the CDR3 is TGTGCCAGCAGCTTTGGTCCGGCCGGGGAGCTGTTTTTT. It codes for CASSFGPAGELFF.

The chain recombines TRBV28 with TRBJ1-1; D ambiguous. V lost 0 bases to trimming and J lost 11 bases, with 16 bases between them. The CDR3 length is 14 residues. CDR1 is MDHEN, CDR2 SYDVKM, per germline. In nucleotides, the CDR3 is TGTGCCAGCAGTTTATGGGGCGCGTCATTAGAGGCTTTCTTT. Its translation is CASSLWGASLEAFF.

This clone has more than one count but fewer than ten. This chain joins TRBV25-1 and TRBJ1-4, with D possibly TRBD1 on 5 matching bases. In germline, CDR1 is MGHDK, CDR2 SYGVNS. CDR3 length: 15 amino acids. Trimming cost V 0 bases and J 8 bases, with 13 bases left between them. The CDR3: CASSEYGGFREKLFF. The CDR3 region has the DNA TGTGCCAGCAGTGAATATGGGGGTTTTCGGGAAAAACTGTTTTTT.

The genes are TRBV4-3 and TRBJ2-1, with TRBD2 matching 13 bases. The J segment lost 8 bases and the V segment lost 2 bases, leaving 6 bases of the junction unmatched. CDR1 is LGHNA, CDR2 YSLEER, per germline. This CDR3 is built from 16 residues. In nucleotides, the CDR3 is TGCGCCAGCAGCCAACTGGGACTAGCGGGAATTCATGAGCAGTTCTTC. Its protein is CASSQLGLAGIHEQFF.

The chain couples TRBV30 to TRBJ2-7; 11 positions match TRBD2. CDR3 length: 14 amino acids. Germline lookup yields CDR1 GTSNPN and CDR2 SVGIG (reference sequence). The J segment lost 4 bases and the V segment lost 3 bases, leaving 5 bases of the junction unmatched. The CDR3 coding sequence is TGTGCCTGGAGGCTAGCGGGAGGAGGGTACGAGCAGTACTTC. Its translation: CAWRLAGGGYEQYF.

This chain connects TRBV19 to TRBJ2-7; 7 positions agree with TRBD2. Germline V gene data show CDR1 as LNHDA and CDR2 as SQIVND (reference sequence). This CDR3 comprises 12 residues. V lost 8 bases, J lost 2 bases, and 3 bases stayed unmatched. The CDR3: CASGTSAYEQYF. Written as DNA, the CDR3 is TGTGCCAGTGGAACTAGCGCCTACGAGCAGTACTTC. Full variable domain (remainder filled in from reference TRBV19 and TRBJ2-7): DGGITQSPKYLFRKEGQNVTLSCEQNLNHDAMYWYRQDPGQGLRLIYYSQIVNDFQKGDIAEGYSVSREKKESFPLTVTSAQKNPTAFYLCASGTSAYEQYFGPGTRLTVT.

This clone was recorded only once. The chain uses TRBV10-3 and TRBJ1-2, with 9 bases that match TRBD1. The CDR3 is made up of 14 amino acids. Per the germline V gene, CDR1 is ENHRY and CDR2 is SYGVKD. V gave up 4 bases and J gave up 4 bases; unmatched junction bases: 4. CDR3 amino acids: CAISGATGGYGYTF. The CDR3 coding sequence is TGTGCCATCAGTGGAGCGACAGGGGGCTATGGCTACACCTTC.

V is TRBV19 and J is TRBJ2-3, with TRBD2 identical over 15 bases. The CDR3 covers 15 residues. CDR1 is LNHDA, CDR2 SQIVND, per germline (reference sequence). After removal of 9 bases from V and 6 bases from J, the junction contained 7 bases not matched to a gene. Here the CDR3 reads CASSPGLAGGDTQYF. The DNA of the CDR3 is TGTGCCAGCTCACCTGGACTAGCGGGGGGGGATACGCAGTATTTT.

The gene calls are TRBV7-6 and TRBJ2-7; TRBD1 matches 11 bases. This CDR3 has 14 residues. Germline loops: CDR1 SGHVS, CDR2 FNYEAQ. The V and J ends lost 5 bases and 4 bases, in that order; junction bases with no gene match: 4. The CDR3 DNA reads as TGTGCCAGCAGCCCCGGGACAGGGGGTTACGAGCAGTACTTC. Encoded protein: CASSPGTGGYEQYF.